Listed below are T cell receptor beta chains from one sample, sequenced in a study of kidney transplant recipient with SARS-CoV-2 infection. TCRdb re-called the reads with MiXCR, one entry per CDR3 protein. The sample has approximately 250,000 distinct CDR3 sequences, under 30% seen once. The input for sequencing was a blood sample, taken at baseline and around day 120 from a kidney transplant recipient. These receptor sequences come from a male patient aged 30 to 40 who had COVID-19 and was a kidney transplant recipient. Some of the T cells might come from the graft donor. The CDR3 runs from the conserved cysteine through the conserved F or W. Fields, in order: J gene, V gene, D gene, CDR3 protein. A D gene is named only where the DNA matches it firmly.

TRBJ1-4,TRBV5-1,TRBD1,CASSWGQNEKLFF
TRBJ2-2,TRBV12-3/TRBV12-4,TRBD2,CANAPTAGFTTGELFF
TRBJ1-2,TRBV5-6,.,CASGGLNSRKTYGYTF
TRBJ1-1,TRBV11-2,.,CASSLDQLITEAFF
TRBJ1-1,TRBV12-3/TRBV12-4,.,CASSDRSGTGNTEAFF
TRBJ1-4,TRBV6-5,.,CASSYSYTGEKLFF
TRBJ1-1,TRBV18,.,CASSPGEVNTEAFF
TRBJ2-7,TRBV23-1,.,CASSQSKDYEQYF
TRBJ2-1,TRBV20-1,.,CGAKSAGHWSYNEQFF
TRBJ2-5,TRBV12-5,TRBD2,CASGLVQRDGQETQYF
TRBJ2-1,TRBV20-1,.,CSARDLGRPSNEQFF
TRBJ2-7,TRBV12-3/TRBV12-4,.,CASSLTGQGGVEQYF
TRBJ2-5,TRBV5-8,.,CASSFYTETQYF
TRBJ1-3,TRBV12-3/TRBV12-4,.,CASLTLTYSGNTIYF
TRBJ1-1,TRBV6-1,.,CASSENGQLNTEAFF
TRBJ2-7,TRBV28,.,CASSFGSWETYEQYF
TRBJ1-6,TRBV15,.,CATSRDDRSNSPLHF
TRBJ2-3,TRBV7-3,TRBD2,CASSLGAGGSADTQYF
TRBJ1-1,TRBV6-5,.,CASSDQTVNTEAFF
TRBJ2-5,TRBV3-1,.,CASSRTHPISFSETQYF